The entry that follows covers one T cell receptor (beta chain) sequence. The antigen is unknown. The sample is drawn from a study of T cell clones after liver transplantation. Thawed unstimulated PBMCs were FACS-sorted by CD3, CD4 and CD8 into two populations. Study findings and constraints: Small, mixed patient groups and varying post-transplant times limit these conclusions. In two subjects, few donor cells limited the measurable donor-reactive repertoire. Migration into the graft, not deletion, may explain lost graft donor-reactive T cells.

Assay used: immunoSEQ multiplex PCR; TCRdb lists only in-frame clones, some missing. Of more than 75,000 clones listed, 82% are singletons. Per germline, CDR1 SGHVS and CDR2 FNYEAQ. The CDR3 extends over 13 amino acids. V lost 0 bases and J lost 5, with 7 bases in between. The receptor was isolated from a human patient who received a liver transplant. The T cells may partly be graft donor cells. This sequence joins TRBV7-6 and TRBJ1-1, with D maybe TRBD1 (5 bases). This specimen consisted of CD4+ T cells from blood, obtained 45 to 46 months after liver transplant. CDR3 sequence (DNA): TGTGCCAGCAGCTTAGCGCCAGGGACTGAAGCTTTCTTT. This gives the protein CASSLAPGTEAFF.